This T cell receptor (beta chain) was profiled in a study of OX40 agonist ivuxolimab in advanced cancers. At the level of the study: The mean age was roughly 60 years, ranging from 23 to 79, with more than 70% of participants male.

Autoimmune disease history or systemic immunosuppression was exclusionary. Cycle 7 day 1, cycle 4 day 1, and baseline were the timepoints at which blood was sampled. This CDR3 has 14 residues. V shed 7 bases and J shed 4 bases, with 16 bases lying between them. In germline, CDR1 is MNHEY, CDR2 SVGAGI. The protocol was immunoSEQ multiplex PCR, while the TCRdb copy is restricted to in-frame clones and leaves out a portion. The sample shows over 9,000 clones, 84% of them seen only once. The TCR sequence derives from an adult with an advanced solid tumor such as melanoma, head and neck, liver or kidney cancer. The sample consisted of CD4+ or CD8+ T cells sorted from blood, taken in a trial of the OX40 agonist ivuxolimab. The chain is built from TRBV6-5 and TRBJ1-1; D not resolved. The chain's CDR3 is CASTSGGKRTEAFF. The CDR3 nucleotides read TGTGCCAGCACAAGTGGTGGGAAACGCACTGAAGCTTTCTTT.